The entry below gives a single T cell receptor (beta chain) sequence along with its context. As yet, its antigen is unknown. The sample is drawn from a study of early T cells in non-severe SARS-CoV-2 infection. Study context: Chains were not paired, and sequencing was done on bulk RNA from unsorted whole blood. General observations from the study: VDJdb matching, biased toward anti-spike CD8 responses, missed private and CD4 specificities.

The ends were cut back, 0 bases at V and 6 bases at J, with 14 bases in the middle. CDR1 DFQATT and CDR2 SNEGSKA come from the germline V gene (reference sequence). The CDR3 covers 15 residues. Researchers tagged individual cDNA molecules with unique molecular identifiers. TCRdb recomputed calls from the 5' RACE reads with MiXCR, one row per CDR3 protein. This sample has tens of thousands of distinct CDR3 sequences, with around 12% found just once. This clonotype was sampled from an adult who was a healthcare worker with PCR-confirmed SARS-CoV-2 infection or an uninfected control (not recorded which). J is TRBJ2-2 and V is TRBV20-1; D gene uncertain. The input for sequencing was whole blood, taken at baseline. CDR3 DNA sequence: TGCAGTGCTAGAGATAGGGTGCCTGGGGCCGGGGAGCTGTTTTTT. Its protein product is CSARDRVPGAGELFF.